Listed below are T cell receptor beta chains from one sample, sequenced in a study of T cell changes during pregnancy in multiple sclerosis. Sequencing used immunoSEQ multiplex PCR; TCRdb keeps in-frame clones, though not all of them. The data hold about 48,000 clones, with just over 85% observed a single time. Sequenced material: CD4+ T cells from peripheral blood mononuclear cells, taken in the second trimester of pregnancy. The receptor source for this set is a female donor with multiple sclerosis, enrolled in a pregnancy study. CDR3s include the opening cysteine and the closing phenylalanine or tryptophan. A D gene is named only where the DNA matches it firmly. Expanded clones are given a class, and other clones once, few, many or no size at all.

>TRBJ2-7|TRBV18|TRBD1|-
CASSPPGQGYYEQYF
TGTGCCAGCTCACCGCCGGGACAGGGTTACTACGAGCAGTACTTC
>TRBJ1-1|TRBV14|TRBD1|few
CASSLSRTGPVTEAFF
TGTGCCAGCAGCCTCTCCCGGACAGGGCCGGTCACTGAAGCTTTCTTT
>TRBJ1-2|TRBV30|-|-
CAWSRDTHYGYTF
TGTGCCTGGAGCCGGGACACCCACTATGGCTACACCTTC
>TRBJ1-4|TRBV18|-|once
CASSAGATNEKLFF
TGTGCCAGCTCTGCGGGGGCAACTAATGAAAAACTGTTTTTT
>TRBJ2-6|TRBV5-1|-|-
CASSLGGVSGANVLTF
TGCGCCAGCAGCTTGGGGGGGGTCTCTGGGGCCAACGTCCTGACTTTC
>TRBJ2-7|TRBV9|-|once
CASTPGGWIYEQYF
TGTGCCAGCACCCCAGGAGGGTGGATCTACGAGCAGTACTTC
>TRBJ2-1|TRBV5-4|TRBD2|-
CASSIAGALGEQFF
TGTGCCAGCAGCATAGCGGGGGCCCTCGGTGAGCAGTTCTTC
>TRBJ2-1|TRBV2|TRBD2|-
CASRGGGTSSNNEQFF
TGTGCCAGCAGGGGGGGAGGGACTAGCTCTAACAATGAGCAGTTCTTC
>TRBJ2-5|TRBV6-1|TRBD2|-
CASGTSGLGTQYF
TGTGCCAGCGGGACTAGCGGTTTGGGGACCCAGTACTTC
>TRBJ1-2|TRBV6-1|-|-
CASSEADQGRGYTF
TGTGCCAGCAGTGAAGCGGATCAGGGAAGAGGCTACACCTTC
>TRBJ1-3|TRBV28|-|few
CASSFGWYRTAGNTIYF
TGTGCCAGCAGTTTTGGTTGGTACAGGACCGCGGGAAACACCATATATTTT
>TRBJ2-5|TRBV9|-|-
CASSVAGRWETQYF
TGTGCCAGCAGCGTAGCAGGGAGGTGGGAGACCCAGTACTTC
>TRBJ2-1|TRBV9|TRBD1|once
CASSSGQGSYNEQFF
TGTGCCAGCAGCTCAGGACAGGGCTCCTACAATGAGCAGTTCTTC
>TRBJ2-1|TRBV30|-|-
CAWGRSYNEQFF
TGTGCCTGGGGGAGATCCTACAATGAGCAGTTCTTC
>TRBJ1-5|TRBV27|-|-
CASSTVREDNQPQHF
TGTGCCAGCAGTACTGTACGGGAGGACAATCAGCCCCAGCATTTT
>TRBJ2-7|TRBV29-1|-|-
CSATGPNYEQYF
TGCAGCGCTACAGGGCCCAACTACGAGCAGTACTTC
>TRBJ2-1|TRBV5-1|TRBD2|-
CASSLADRLAGTQQFF
TGCGCCAGCAGCTTGGCGGATCGGCTAGCGGGGACCCAGCAGTTCTTC
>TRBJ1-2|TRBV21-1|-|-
CASSKEGRTRPPNYGYTF
TGTGCCAGCAGCAAAGAAGGCAGGACACGACCTCCTAACTATGGCTACACCTTC
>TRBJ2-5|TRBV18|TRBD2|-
CASSPRTASGSFQETQYF
TGTGCCAGCTCACCAAGAACGGCTAGCGGGAGTTTCCAAGAGACCCAGTACTTC
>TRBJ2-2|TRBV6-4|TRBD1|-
CASRTGRTGELFF
TGTGCCAGCAGGACAGGGCGGACCGGGGAGCTGTTTTTT
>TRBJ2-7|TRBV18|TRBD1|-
CASSRGQGDEQYF
TGTGCCAGCTCACGAGGACAGGGAGACGAGCAGTACTTC
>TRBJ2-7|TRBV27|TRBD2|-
CASRPLAGGYEQYF
TGTGCCAGCAGGCCTCTAGCGGGAGGGTACGAGCAGTACTTC
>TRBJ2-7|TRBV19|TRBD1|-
CASSKSNRGTYEQYF
TGTGCCAGTAGTAAGAGTAACAGGGGGACCTACGAGCAGTACTTC
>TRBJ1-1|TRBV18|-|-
CASSPTEGMNTEAFF
TGTGCCAGCTCACCGACAGAAGGAATGAACACTGAAGCTTTCTTT
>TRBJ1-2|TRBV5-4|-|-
CASSLKRVGYGYTF
TGTGCCAGCAGCCTCAAGCGGGTCGGCTATGGCTACACCTTC
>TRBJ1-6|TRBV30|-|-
CAWSVGGSSYNSPLHF
TGTGCCTGGAGTGTCGGAGGGTCGTCCTATAATTCACCCCTCCACTTT
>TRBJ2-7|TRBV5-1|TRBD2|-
CASSLQLARSDEQYF
TGCGCCAGCAGCCTACAACTAGCGCGGTCCGACGAGCAGTACTTC
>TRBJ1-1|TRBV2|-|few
CASRARWAEAFF
TGTGCCAGCAGGGCGAGGTGGGCTGAAGCTTTCTTT
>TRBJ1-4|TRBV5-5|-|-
CASSLAASEKLFF
TGTGCCAGCAGCTTGGCAGCGAGCGAAAAACTGTTTTTT
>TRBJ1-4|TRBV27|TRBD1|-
CASSSPGTGVTNEKLFF
TGTGCCAGCAGTAGTCCCGGGACAGGGGTTACTAATGAAAAACTGTTTTTT
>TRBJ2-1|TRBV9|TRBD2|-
CASSVLAGVHNEQFF
TGTGCCAGCAGCGTGTTAGCGGGAGTCCACAATGAGCAGTTCTTC
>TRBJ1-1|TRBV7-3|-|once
CASRKTALNTEAFF
TGTGCCAGCAGAAAGACAGCATTGAACACTGAAGCTTTCTTT
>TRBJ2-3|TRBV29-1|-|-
CSVEDQGGDTQYF
TGCAGCGTTGAAGATCAGGGGGGAGATACGCAGTATTTT
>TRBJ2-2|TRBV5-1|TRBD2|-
CASSLELAGEAGELFF
TGCGCCAGCAGCTTGGAACTAGCGGGAGAGGCCGGGGAGCTGTTTTTT
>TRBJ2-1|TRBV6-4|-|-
CASSLEEGNEQFF
TGTGCCAGCAGTCTGGAGGAGGGCAATGAGCAGTTCTTC
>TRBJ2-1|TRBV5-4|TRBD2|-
CASSSALVGAGGRDEQFF
TGTGCCAGCAGCTCCGCTTTAGTTGGGGCGGGAGGCAGGGATGAGCAGTTCTTC
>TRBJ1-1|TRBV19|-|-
CASSIAPAGVATEAFF
TGTGCCAGTAGTATAGCCCCCGCGGGGGTGGCCACTGAAGCTTTCTTT
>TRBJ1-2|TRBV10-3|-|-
CAITGQAGDLNYGYTF
TGTGCCATCACAGGGCAGGCTGGAGACCTAAACTATGGCTACACCTTC
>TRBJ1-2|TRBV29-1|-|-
CSVEDRITNYGYTF
TGCAGCGTTGAAGACAGGATCACTAACTATGGCTACACCTTC
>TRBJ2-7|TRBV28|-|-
CASRMGAAYEQYF
TGTGCCAGCCGGATGGGGGCCGCCTACGAGCAGTACTTC
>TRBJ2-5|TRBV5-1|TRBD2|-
CASSGAGGKQETQYF
TGCGCCAGCAGCGGGGCGGGGGGTAAACAAGAGACCCAGTACTTC
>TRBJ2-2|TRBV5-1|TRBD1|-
CASSFHRGTGELFF
TGCGCCAGCAGCTTCCACAGGGGCACCGGGGAGCTGTTTTTT
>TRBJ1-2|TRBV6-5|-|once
CASRRDRELNYGYTF
TGTGCCAGCAGGCGAGACAGAGAATTAAACTATGGCTACACCTTC
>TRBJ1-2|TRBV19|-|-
CASISGGSFGYTF
TGTGCCAGTATCAGTGGAGGGTCCTTTGGCTACACCTTC
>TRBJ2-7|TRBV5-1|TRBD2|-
CASSPGLAIYEQYF
TGCGCCAGCAGCCCGGGACTAGCTATCTACGAGCAGTACTTC
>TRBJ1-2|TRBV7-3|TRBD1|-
CASSSYEGAEGYTF
TGTGCCAGCAGCTCGTACGAGGGGGCTGAAGGCTACACCTTC
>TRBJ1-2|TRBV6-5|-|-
CASRATGSDGYTF
TGTGCCAGCAGGGCCACAGGGTCCGATGGCTACACCTTC
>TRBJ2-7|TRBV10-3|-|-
CAITLGQSYEQYF
TGTGCCATCACCTTAGGACAGTCCTACGAGCAGTACTTC
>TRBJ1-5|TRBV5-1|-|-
CASSLTGLNQPQHF
TGCGCCAGCAGCTTGACAGGGCTCAATCAGCCCCAGCATTTT
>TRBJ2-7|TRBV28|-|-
CASSLQPSINEQYF
TGTGCCAGCAGTTTACAACCTAGTATCAACGAGCAGTACTTC
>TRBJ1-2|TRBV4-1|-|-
CASSQGLGEVESYTF
TGCGCCAGCAGCCAAGGTTTAGGGGAGGTCGAGAGCTACACCTTC
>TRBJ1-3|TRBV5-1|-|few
CASSPSPQGDSGNTIYF
TGCGCCAGCAGCCCCTCCCCACAGGGAGACTCTGGAAACACCATATATTTT
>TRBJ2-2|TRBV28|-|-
CASSFGTYTGELFF
TGTGCCAGCAGTTTCGGGACTTACACCGGGGAGCTGTTTTTT
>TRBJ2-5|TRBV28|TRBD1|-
CASSSTGEGETQYF
TGTGCCAGCAGTTCTACAGGGGAAGGAGAGACCCAGTACTTC